The clone carrying this T cell receptor beta chain was seen many times. This CDR3 has 14 residues. Trimming took 6 bases from V and 8 from J; bases not matched to a gene: 13. The germline V gene has CDR1 DFQATT and CDR2 SNEGSKA (reference sequence). The data derive from a study of T cells after yellow fever vaccination. TCRdb reanalysed the 5' RACE reads using MiXCR and keeps one entry per CDR3 protein. Of around 150,000 distinct CDR3 sequences listed, about 7% are singletons. The clonotype originates from a man aged 18 to 29 who received the YFV17D yellow fever vaccine. Specimen: CD4+ T cells sorted from PBMCs, collected about 5 days after the first yellow fever vaccination. The V and J genes are TRBV20-1 and TRBJ2-3, with 8 bases identical to TRBD2. CDR3 in amino acids: CSAPSSGGLGTQYF. In DNA form, the CDR3 reads TGCAGTGCCCCCTCTTCGGGGGGGCTCGGTACGCAGTATTTT.